This TCR beta chain was identified during a study of CD8+CD57+ T cells in acquired aplastic anemia (dated by TCRdb to between 2018 and 2020). Notes on the research overall: On average, sorted CD4+ and CD8+ cells yielded about 3 ug of extracted DNA, with a range of roughly 0.18 to 27.4 ug. CD8+CD57+ expansion was defined as a frequency above the mean frequency observed in healthy subjects. Paper-wide results and their limitations: CD8+ Simpson's diversity did not differ significantly between patients and healthy controls (P=0.060). Fewer than 35 CD8+ CDR3 sequences were found to be shared between patients and controls, but these sequences appeared to be highly expressed in patients and within the immunodominant clones of the patients.

About this clonotype itself: This receptor's antigen is unknown. No base quality values were provided; no much bigger clone lies one nucleotide off.

Profiling of TCR beta VDJ combinations and CDR3 sequences used genomic DNA as the template. An Illumina HiSeq 2000 was the platform used for TCR repertoire sequencing. The source study handled its data this way. Repertoire assessment relied on Simpson's diversity index, CDR3 size and DJ length profiles, and TRBV/TRBJ rearrangement plots. The immunodominant clone was defined as the most abundant DNA sequence in deep sequencing data. CDR3 amino acid sequences were screened for sharing across subjects and compared with published repertoires and the VDJdb database. The public reads were reprocessed in TCRdb via fastp at Q25 and MiXCR, keeping in-frame beta chains. Rows merge per CDR3 protein into single entries with the most common DNA and genes. For this entry, the V and J calls and clone size follow TCRdb and not the study's own pipeline. The table for this sample lists over 250,000 distinct CDR3 sequences; approximately 58% of them were counted only once. The biggest ten clones account for roughly 1.2% of the sample.

CDR1 and CDR2 (SQVTM, ANQGSEA) derive from the germline V gene. Reading from cysteine to phenylalanine, the CDR3 counts 13 amino acids. Kept here is only the CDR3 DNA, which spans 39 bases and is read in frame from base 1. The germline ends are 13 bases apart after V is trimmed by 5 bases and J by 2 bases. Patients chosen for sequencing had shown expansion of CD8+CD57+ cells by flow cytometry. Every patient had severe acquired aplastic anemia, diagnosed using the International Study of Aplastic Anemia and Agranulocytosis and Camitta criteria. No therapy had been received by the patients at the time of blood sampling. In the study, sorted CD4+ and CD8+ blood T cells from patients with severe aplastic anemia and from healthy subjects underwent deep sequencing of TCR repertoires. Patients were enrolled in the USA under clinicaltrials.gov protocols 00001620, 01623167, 00001397, 00071045, 00081523 and 00961064. Ficoll-Paque density gradient centrifugation was used to isolate peripheral blood mononuclear cells. Before DNA extraction, CD4+ and CD8+ T cells were sorted with FACS or magnetic beads.

The sequence came from a human donor with aplastic anemia. The sequencing sample was made of sorted CD4+, CD8+, or CD8+CD57+ T cells (not recorded which) from PBMCs. The chain joins TRBV29-1 to TRBJ2-7, with TRBD1 tentatively as D gene (6 bases match). The bases are TGCAGCGTTTCCGCAGGGGCAGCCTACGAGCAGTACTTC. Its product reads: CSVSAGAAYEQYF.